This paragraph reports one TCR beta chain. These data are taken from a study of blood T cell repertoires in COVID-19. At the level of the study: From T cells, B-cell-depleted T cells, or PBMCs came the material, which was cDNA or gDNA.

This CDR3 region has 16 residues. From germline, CDR1 is SNHLY and CDR2 FYNNEI. With 9 bases removed from V and 5 bases from J, the gap between germline ends came to 25 bases. Libraries were prepared by immunoSEQ multiplex PCR; TCRdb keeps only in-frame clonotypes and omits some of them. The sample yields some 140,000 clones, roughly nine tenths seen once. This chain uses TRBV2 with TRBJ1-2, with a weak D call TRBD1 (6 bases). The sample taken for sequencing was peripheral blood. This TCR came from a man aged 50-60 years with acute or convalescent COVID-19. The chain's CDR3 is CASISNQYRVGYGYTF. CDR3 bases: TGTGCCAGTATATCAAACCAGTACAGGGTAGGATATGGCTACACCTTC.